This TCR beta chain was documented in a study of blood T cell repertoires in COVID-19. Study as a whole: The United States, Italy and Spain supplied acute and convalescent COVID-19 samples. T cells, B-cell-depleted T cells, or PBMCs supplied cDNA or gDNA.

In the original processing: For nucleated cells, counts were estimated from reference gene primer amplification. Sequencing used immunoSEQ multiplex PCR; TCRdb keeps in-frame clones, though not all of them. The V and J calls and the clone size are those of that table, but D and trimming were determined from the DNA. The repertoire holds approximately 100,000 clones, 82% seen once, with about 10% in the top ten. This clone appeared once. Germline V gene sequence: CDR1 KGHSH, CDR2 LQKENI. V lost 4 bases, J lost 2 bases, and 16 bases stayed unmatched. This CDR3 comprises 18 residues. Sequences were obtained from peripheral blood. The chain links TRBV18 to TRBJ2-7; 8 positions match TRBD2. This clonotype originated in a man in his sixties or seventies with acute or convalescent COVID-19. The CDR3 loop is CASSLIREGPTNTYEQYF. CDR3 in DNA: TGTGCCAGCTCACTTATACGGGAGGGTCCCACAAACACCTACGAGCAGTACTTC. Using reference TRBV18 and TRBJ2-7 for the parts outside the CDR3, the full variable domain is NAGVMQNPRHLVRRRGQEARLRCSPMKGHSHVYWYRQLPEEGLKFMVYLQKENIIDESGMPKERFSAEFPKEGPSILRIQQVVRGDSAAYFCASSLIREGPTNTYEQYFGPGTRLTVT.